This T cell receptor beta chain was profiled in a study of molecular identifiers for immune sequencing clone quantification. Study-wide findings and caveats: Identical TCR molecules that share a barcode could lead to an underestimation of highly expanded clone sizes. Reports indicate spiked Jurkat TCR RNA from one cell could be found among 950,000 to 1,000,000 naive cells. Clones of above 20 RNA copies carried over 98% of effector molecules; in naive cells they carried under 1%.

TCRdb re-called the PCR reads through MiXCR, storing one row per CDR3 protein. The sample carries about half a million distinct CDR3 sequences, around 23% recorded once. In this sample, this clonotype turned up a few times. Its matching antigen is unknown. Sorting isolated naive CD8 T cells as CD8+CD4-CCR7+CD45RA+ events. The germline V gene encodes CDR1 SEHNR and CDR2 FQNEAQ (reference sequence). The CDR3 runs to 16 residues. Trimming shortened V by 5 bases and J by 6 bases, and 23 bases separated the two germline ends. This receptor was taken from a human donor in good health. Some libraries in this study had Jurkat cell RNA spiked in. The chain links TRBV7-9 to TRBJ2-7, with no clear D. The sample taken for sequencing was naive CD8+ T cells from blood, with Jurkat cell RNA spiked in. Subset specified: FACS-sorted CD8+CD4-CCR7+CD45RA+ naive T cells. The chain's CDR3 is CASSPVRTVRMSEQYF. Here the CDR3 DNA reads TGTGCCAGCAGCCCCGTTAGGACGGTCCGTATGAGCGAGCAGTACTTC.